The 20 T cell receptor beta chains presented below share a single source sample, sequenced in a study of glioma-infiltrating T cells after dendritic cell vaccination. Using immunoSEQ multiplex PCR, the repertoire was profiled, and TCRdb retains in-frame clones only, with some absent. In the table there are 95,000 to 110,000 clones, 75% to 85% of which are singletons. The sequencing here drew on blood, taken before dendritic cell vaccination. These receptors were obtained from a human donor with glioblastoma.

This clone was recorded only once. This sequence joins TRBV6-6 and TRBJ1-1; D is uncertain. V lost 2 bases to trimming and J lost 1 base, with 5 bases between them. The V gene's germline CDR1 is MNHNY and CDR2 SVGAGI (reference sequence). This CDR3 is 13 amino acids long. The CDR3 here is CASSYVQNTEAFF. In DNA, the CDR3 is TGTGCCAGCAGTTACGTCCAGAACACTGAAGCTTTCTTT.

This chain joins TRBV6-5 and TRBJ1-6; 9 bases fit TRBD1. Per the germline V gene, CDR1 is MNHEY and CDR2 is SVGAGI. The CDR3 sequence is 12 residues long. CDR3 loop: CGVRDRDSPLHF. The CDR3 DNA sequence: TGTGGTGTCCGGGACAGGGATTCACCCCTCCACTTT.

V and J are TRBV5-1 and TRBJ2-5; 13 bases line up with TRBD2. CDR3 size: 16 residues. Trimming cost V 4 bases and J 5 bases; bases outside gene matches: 8. Germline CDR1 reads SGHRS; CDR2 reads YFSETQ. CDR3 nucleotide sequence: TGCGCCAGCAGCCAGGGACTAGCGGGGCCGCAGGAGACCCAGTACTTC. Its translation: CASSQGLAGPQETQYF.

This rearrangement joins TRBV7-8 to TRBJ1-5; 10 bases line up with TRBD1. The CDR3 is 16 residues long. CDR1 SGHVS and CDR2 FQNEAQ come from the germline V gene. V lost 1 base and J lost 5; bases outside the gene matches: 5. CDR3: CASSLGTGGRDQPQHF. Here the CDR3 DNA reads TGTGCCAGCAGCTTAGGGACAGGGGGTAGGGATCAGCCCCAGCATTTT. The full variable domain, rest sourced from reference TRBV7-8 and TRBJ1-5, is GAGVSQSPRYKVAKRGQDVALRCDPISGHVSLFWYQQALGQGPEFLTYFQNEAQLDKSGLPSDRFFAERPEGSVSTLKIQRTQQEDSAVYLCASSLGTGGRDQPQHFGDGTRLSIL.

The V call is TRBV7-9, the J call TRBJ2-5, with 7 positions matching TRBD1. V dropped 1 base and J dropped 4; count of bases not matched to a gene: 3. The V gene's germline CDR1 is SEHNR and CDR2 FQNEAQ (reference sequence). This CDR3 has 14 amino acids. The CDR3 coding sequence is TGTGCCAGCAGCTTAGTAGGGGGCCTAGAGACCCAGTACTTC. Translation: CASSLVGGLETQYF.

The chain combines TRBV5-1 with TRBJ2-2; 8 nucleotides line up with TRBD1. V trimming: 8 bases; J trimming: 3 bases; junction bases outside the gene matches: 15. CDR1 and CDR2 (germline): SGHRS, YFSETQ. This CDR3 region has 17 residues. The DNA for the CDR3 is TGCGCCAGTAGAATCTCGCCCGGGACAGGAGACACCGGGGAGCTGTTTTTT. Amino acid sequence: CASRISPGTGDTGELFF.

V and J are TRBV18 and TRBJ1-2; maybe TRBD1 (5 bases). The germline V gene has CDR1 KGHSH and CDR2 LQKENI. V gave up 4 bases and J gave up 2 bases, with 11 bases separating them. The CDR3 spans 14 residues. This chain's CDR3 is CASSQTQVNYGYTF. The CDR3 DNA reads TGTGCCAGCTCACAAACACAGGTCAACTATGGCTACACCTTC.

The gene calls are TRBV19 and TRBJ2-5, with TRBD2 as a possible D gene (7 bases). The CDR3 length is 15 residues. The germline gives CDR1 LNHDA, CDR2 SQIVND (reference sequence). With 5 bases removed from V and 6 bases from J, the gap between germline ends came to 19 bases. The chain's CDR3 is CASSDPGGRGKTQYF. CDR3 DNA sequence: TGTGCCAGTAGTGACCCGGGGGGCAGGGGAAAGACCCAGTACTTC.

This clone was counted a single time. The V and J genes are TRBV11-2 and TRBJ2-1, with a tentative D call TRBD1 (6 bases). Trimming removed 1 base at V and 6 bases at J, with 10 bases between. The CDR3 length is 14 residues. In germline, CDR1 is SGHAT, CDR2 FQNNGV. The CDR3 loop reads CASSLGGRGNEQFF. The CDR3 DNA is TGTGCCAGCAGCTTAGGGGGCAGGGGCAATGAGCAGTTCTTC.

V and J are TRBV13 and TRBJ2-5; tentative D call: TRBD2 (7 bases). The CDR3 length is 15 residues. Germline loops: CDR1 PRHDT, CDR2 FYEKMQ (reference sequence). Trimming removed 3 bases from V and 4 bases from J, with 15 bases in between. The CDR3 loop is CASSFRGGGGETQYF. In DNA form, the CDR3 reads TGTGCCAGCAGCTTTAGGGGGGGAGGAGGAGAGACCCAGTACTTC.

This clone was found once. V gene TRBV5-1 combines with J gene TRBJ1-3; D possibly corresponds to TRBD1 (5 bases). The V end lost 4 bases, the J end lost 3 bases, and 11 bases lay between the germline ends. Germline CDR1 reads SGHRS; CDR2 reads YFSETQ. The CDR3 sequence is 14 residues long. As DNA, the CDR3 is TGCGCCAGCAGCCCGGACATACTTGGAAACACCATATATTTT. Encoded protein: CASSPDILGNTIYF. The whole variable domain, remainder taken from reference TRBV5-1 and TRBJ1-3, is KAGVTQTPRYLIKTRGQQVTLSCSPISGHRSVSWYQQTPGQGLQFLFEYFSETQRNKGNFPGRFSGRQFSNSRSEMNVSTLELGDSALYLCASSPDILGNTIYFGEGSWLTVV.

The rearrangement joins TRBV7-8 to TRBJ2-3, with 12 bases fitting TRBD2. The J segment lost 2 bases and the V segment lost 3 bases, leaving 3 bases of the junction unmatched. Germline assignment: CDR1 SGHVS and CDR2 FQNEAQ. The CDR3 runs to 16 residues. CDR3 nucleotides: TGTGCCAGCAGCTTCACTAGCGGGGGGTACACAGATACGCAGTATTTT. It is translated as CASSFTSGGYTDTQYF.

The V call is TRBV27, the J call TRBJ2-7; D perhaps matches TRBD2 (5 bases). From germline, CDR1 is MNHEY and CDR2 SMNVEV (reference sequence). This CDR3 is 14 amino acids long. V shed 7 bases and J shed 2 bases, with 15 bases lying between them. CDR3 bases: TGTGCCAGCACCCCGAACGGGGTTGCCTACGAGCAGTACTTC. Protein sequence: CASTPNGVAYEQYF.

In regard to this clone: Additional DNA sequences in this sample encode the identical CDR3. The rearrangement links TRBV25-1 to TRBJ1-6, with TRBD1 identical over 9 bases. V gave up 6 bases and J gave up 5 bases; unmatched junction bases: 2. The CDR3 sequence is 14 residues long. In germline, CDR1 is MGHDK, CDR2 SYGVNS. The CDR3 spells CASSWDRDNSPLHF. The CDR3 DNA sequence: TGTGCCAGCAGCTGGGACAGGGATAATTCACCCCTCCACTTT. Drawing the rest from reference TRBV25-1 and TRBJ1-6, the complete variable domain is EADIYQTPRYLVIGTGKKITLECSQTMGHDKMYWYQQDPGMELHLIHYSYGVNSTEKGDLSSESTVSRIRTEHFPLTLESARPSHTSQYLCASSWDRDNSPLHFGNGTRLTVT.

With respect to this clone: The sample carries other DNA sequences with the same CDR3. The chain links TRBV5-1 to TRBJ2-5, with 7 bases that match TRBD1. Germline CDR1 and CDR2: SGHRS and YFSETQ. V lost 0 bases to trimming and J lost 2 bases; unmatched junction nucleotides: 1. CDR3 length: 14 amino acids. The CDR3 protein is CASSLGDSQETQYF. As DNA, the CDR3 is TGCGCCAGCAGCTTGGGGGACAGTCAAGAGACCCAGTACTTC. Full variable domain (rest looked up from reference TRBV5-1 and TRBJ2-5): KAGVTQTPRYLIKTRGQQVTLSCSPISGHRSVSWYQQTPGQGLQFLFEYFSETQRNKGNFPGRFSGRQFSNSRSEMNVSTLELGDSALYLCASSLGDSQETQYFGPGTRLLVL.

The chain joins TRBV11-3 to TRBJ2-7; 7 nucleotides align to TRBD1. The CDR3 has 17 amino acids. With V trimmed by 4 bases and J by 7 bases, 19 bases remained unmatched. CDR1 and CDR2 from the germline V gene are SGHNT and YENEEA. The CDR3 sequence: CASSSNLPGQPPWEQYF. The CDR3 DNA sequence: TGTGCCAGCAGCTCGAACTTACCGGGACAGCCTCCTTGGGAGCAGTACTTC.

This chain uses TRBV5-1 with TRBJ2-5; 14 nucleotides agree with TRBD2. The germline CDR1 and CDR2 sequences are SGHRS and YFSETQ. The CDR3 sequence is 19 residues long. V shed 0 bases and J 5 bases; nucleotides not matched to a gene: 12. CDR3 nucleotides: TGCGCCAGCAGCTTGGACATCCAGACTAGCGGGGGGGCCACCGAGACCCAGTACTTC. Protein: CASSLDIQTSGGATETQYF.

CDR3 sequence: CASSPDRALEAFF. In DNA form, the CDR3 reads TGTGCCAGCAGCCCAGACAGGGCACTTGAAGCTTTCTTT. The chain uses TRBV7-9 and TRBJ1-1; 7 bases map to TRBD1. This CDR3 has 13 residues. Germline CDR1 SEHNR, CDR2 FQNEAQ (reference sequence). Germline trimming cut 5 bases from V and 7 bases from J; bases unmatched to any gene: 7.

The chain uses TRBV27 and TRBJ2-3; D is uncertain. From germline, CDR1 is MNHEY and CDR2 SMNVEV (reference sequence). V was pared by 2 bases and J by 8 bases, with 5 bases between. This CDR3 has 11 residues. The CDR3 loop reads CASSLGLTQYF. CDR3 nucleotide sequence: TGTGCCAGCAGTTTAGGGCTTACGCAGTATTTT.

The DNA for the CDR3 is TGTGCCAGCAGTTACTACCAGGGGAACACTGAAGCTTTCTTT. It specifies CASSYYQGNTEAFF. This chain connects TRBV6-5 to TRBJ1-1, with a tentative D call TRBD1 (5 bases). Germline V lookup: CDR1 MNHEY, CDR2 SVGAGI. The CDR3 length is 14 residues. The V end was cut by 1 base, the J end by 1 base, with 7 bases between.